This TCR beta chain was captured in a study of shared clonotypes between healthy human individuals. Study context: Each donor's CD4 naive and CD4 memory cells filled three plates apiece, CD8 naive two, and CD8 memory one. The study's findings and limits: Several donors had about 5.1% of their naive CD4 clonotypes in common.

The assay was run at deep level. TCRdb keeps only in-frame clones here, not all; method: immunoSEQ multiplex PCR. Of about 2.5 million clones listed, around 93% are singletons. V was clipped by 1 base and J by 5 bases, with 5 bases between them. The CDR3 covers 12 residues. Per the germline V gene, CDR1 is SEHNR and CDR2 is FQNEAQ (reference sequence). Donors, healthy HIV-negative adults, lacked recent acute infections or vaccinations. As concerns this clone: Antigen specificity is unknown. Other DNA variants within this sample encode the same CDR3.

V is TRBV7-9 and J is TRBJ1-2; no firm D call. Sample: naive CD4+ T cells from PBMCs. Subset described: CD45RA+ positively selected. This clonotype was obtained from a man between 18 and 29 years old in good health. Some clones in this sample may be carry-over from other donors' samples. Here the CDR3 DNA reads TGTGCCAGCAGCTTAGGCGTTTATGGCTACACCTTC. Protein product: CASSLGVYGYTF.